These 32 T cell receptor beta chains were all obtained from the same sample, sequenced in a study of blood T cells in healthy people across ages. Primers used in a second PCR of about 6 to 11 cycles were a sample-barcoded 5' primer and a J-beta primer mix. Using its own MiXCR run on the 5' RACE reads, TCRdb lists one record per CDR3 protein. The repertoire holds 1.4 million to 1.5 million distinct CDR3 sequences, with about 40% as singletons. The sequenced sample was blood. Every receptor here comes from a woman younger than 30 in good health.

The CDR3 region is CATSRPGTGNTGELFF. For the CDR3, the DNA is TGTGCCACCAGCAGACCTGGGACGGGGAACACCGGGGAGCTGTTTTTT. The chain recombines TRBV15 with TRBJ2-2; D tentatively reads TRBD1 or TRBD2 (5 bases each). This CDR3 spans 16 amino acids. Germline V gene data show CDR1 as LNHNV and CDR2 as YYDKDF (reference sequence). Deletions cut 2 bases from V and 1 base from J, with 11 bases between.

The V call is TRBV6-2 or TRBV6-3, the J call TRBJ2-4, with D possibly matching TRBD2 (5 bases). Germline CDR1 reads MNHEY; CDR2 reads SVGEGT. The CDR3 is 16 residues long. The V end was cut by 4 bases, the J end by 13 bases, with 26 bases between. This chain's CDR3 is CASSWLGLAPLNEQYF. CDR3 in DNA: TGTGCCAGCAGTTGGTTAGGGCTAGCCCCCCTCAATGAGCAGTACTTC.

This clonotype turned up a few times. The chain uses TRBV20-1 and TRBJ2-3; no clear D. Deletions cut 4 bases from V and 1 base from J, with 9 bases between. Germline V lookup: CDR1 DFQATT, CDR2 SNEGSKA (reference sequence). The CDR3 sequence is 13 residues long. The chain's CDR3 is CSAIRGGTDTQYF. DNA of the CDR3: TGCAGTGCTATTCGCGGAGGCACAGATACGCAGTATTTT.

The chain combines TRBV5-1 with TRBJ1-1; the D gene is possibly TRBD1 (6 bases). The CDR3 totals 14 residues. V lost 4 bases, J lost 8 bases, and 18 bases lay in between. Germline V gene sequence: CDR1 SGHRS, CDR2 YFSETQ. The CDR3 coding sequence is TGCGCCAGCAGCCCCGGGTGGGGGCGCGACGAAGCTTTCTTT. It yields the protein CASSPGWGRDEAFF.

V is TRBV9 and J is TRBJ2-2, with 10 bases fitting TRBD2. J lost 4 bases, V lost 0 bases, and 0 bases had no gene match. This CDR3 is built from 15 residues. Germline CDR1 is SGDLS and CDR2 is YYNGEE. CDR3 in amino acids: CASSVERGGTGELFF. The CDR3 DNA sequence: TGTGCCAGCAGCGTAGAGCGGGGGGGCACCGGGGAGCTGTTTTTT.

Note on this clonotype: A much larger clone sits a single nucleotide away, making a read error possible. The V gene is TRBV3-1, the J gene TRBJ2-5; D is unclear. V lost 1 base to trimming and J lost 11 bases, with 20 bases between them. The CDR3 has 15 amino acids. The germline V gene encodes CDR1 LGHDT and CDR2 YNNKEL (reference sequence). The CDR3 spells CASSQARSAQYEQYF. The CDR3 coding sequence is TGTGCCAGCAGCCAAGCTCGCAGCGCCCAATATGAGCAGTACTTC.

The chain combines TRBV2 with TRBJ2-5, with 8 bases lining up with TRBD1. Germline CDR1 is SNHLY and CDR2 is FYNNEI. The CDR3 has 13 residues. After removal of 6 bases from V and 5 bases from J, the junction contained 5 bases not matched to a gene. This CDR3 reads CASRERTGETQYF. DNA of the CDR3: TGTGCCAGCAGGGAAAGGACAGGGGAGACCCAGTACTTC.

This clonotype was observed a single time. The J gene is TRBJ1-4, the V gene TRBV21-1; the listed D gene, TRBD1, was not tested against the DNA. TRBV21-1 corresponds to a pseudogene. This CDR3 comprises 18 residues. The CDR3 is CASSKGLGRGRSNEKLFF. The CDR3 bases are TGTGCCAGCAGCAAAGGCTTGGGGAGAGGACGGTCTAATGAAAAACTGTTTTTT.

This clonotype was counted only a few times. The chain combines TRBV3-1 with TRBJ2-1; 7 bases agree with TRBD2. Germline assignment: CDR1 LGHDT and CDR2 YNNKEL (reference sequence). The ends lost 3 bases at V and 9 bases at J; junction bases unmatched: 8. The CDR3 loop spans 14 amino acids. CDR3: CASSHAIGRGEQFF. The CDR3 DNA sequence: TGTGCCAGCAGCCATGCCATTGGGAGGGGTGAGCAGTTCTTC.

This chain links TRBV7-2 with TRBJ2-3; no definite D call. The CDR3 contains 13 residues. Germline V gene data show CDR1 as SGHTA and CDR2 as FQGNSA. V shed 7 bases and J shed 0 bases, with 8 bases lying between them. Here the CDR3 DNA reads TGTGCCAGCAAGTTAACTAGCACAGATACGCAGTATTTT. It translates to CASKLTSTDTQYF. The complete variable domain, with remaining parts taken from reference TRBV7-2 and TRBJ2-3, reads GAGVSQSPSNKVTEKGKDVELRCDPISGHTALYWYRQSLGQGLEFLIYFQGNSAPDKSGLPSDRFSAERTGGSVSTLTIQRTQQEDSAVYLCASKLTSTDTQYFGPGTRLTVL.

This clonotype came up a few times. The chain's CDR3 is CASSVHRQGSGTSDTQYF. CDR3 nucleotide sequence: TGTGCCAGCAGTGTACATAGACAGGGCTCGGGTACCTCAGATACGCAGTATTTT. V and J are TRBV6-1 and TRBJ2-3, with 7 bases aligning to TRBD1. Germline lookup yields CDR1 MNHNS and CDR2 SASEGT. There are 18 residues in the CDR3. V dropped 4 bases and J dropped 4; count of bases not matched to a gene: 17.

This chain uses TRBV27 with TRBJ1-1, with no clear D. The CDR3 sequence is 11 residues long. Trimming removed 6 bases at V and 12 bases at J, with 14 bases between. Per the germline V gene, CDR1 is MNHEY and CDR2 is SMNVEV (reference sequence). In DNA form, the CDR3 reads TGTGCCAGCAGGCGAGAGGGTAGGACTTTCTTT. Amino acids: CASRREGRTFF.

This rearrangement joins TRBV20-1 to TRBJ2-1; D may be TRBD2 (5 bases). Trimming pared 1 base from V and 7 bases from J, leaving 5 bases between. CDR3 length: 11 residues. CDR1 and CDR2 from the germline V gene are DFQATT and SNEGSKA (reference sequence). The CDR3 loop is CSARGENEQFF. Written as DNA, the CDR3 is TGCAGTGCTAGAGGGGAGAATGAGCAGTTCTTC.

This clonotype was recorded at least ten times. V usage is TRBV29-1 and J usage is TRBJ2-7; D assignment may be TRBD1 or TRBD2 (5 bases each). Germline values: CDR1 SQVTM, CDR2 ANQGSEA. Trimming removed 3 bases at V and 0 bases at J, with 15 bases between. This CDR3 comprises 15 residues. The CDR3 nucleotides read TGCAGCGTTGATCTTCTGAGGGACCGCTCCTACGAGCAGTACTTC. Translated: CSVDLLRDRSYEQYF.

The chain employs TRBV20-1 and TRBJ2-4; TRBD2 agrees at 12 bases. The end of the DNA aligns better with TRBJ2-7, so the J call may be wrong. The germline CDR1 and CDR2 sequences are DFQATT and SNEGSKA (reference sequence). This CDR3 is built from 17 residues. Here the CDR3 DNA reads TGCAGTGCTAACAGCAGACTAGCGGGGGATAGGTCCTACGAGCAGTACTTC. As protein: CSANSRLAGDRSYEQYF.

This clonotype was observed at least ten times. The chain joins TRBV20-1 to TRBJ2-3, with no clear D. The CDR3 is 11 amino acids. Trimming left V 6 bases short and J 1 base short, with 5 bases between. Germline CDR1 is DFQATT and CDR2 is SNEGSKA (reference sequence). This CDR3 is CSAPRTDTQYF. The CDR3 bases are TGCAGTGCGCCTCGCACAGATACGCAGTATTTT.

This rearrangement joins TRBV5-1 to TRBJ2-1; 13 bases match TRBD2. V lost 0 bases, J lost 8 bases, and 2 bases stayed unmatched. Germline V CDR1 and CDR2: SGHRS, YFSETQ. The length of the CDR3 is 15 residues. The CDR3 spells CASSLELAGGDEQFF. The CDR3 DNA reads TGCGCCAGCAGCTTGGAACTAGCGGGAGGGGATGAGCAGTTCTTC.

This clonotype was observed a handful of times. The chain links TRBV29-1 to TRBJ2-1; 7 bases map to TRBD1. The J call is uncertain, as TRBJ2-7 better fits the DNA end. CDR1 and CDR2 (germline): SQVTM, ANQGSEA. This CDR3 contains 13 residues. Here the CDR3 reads CSVLTTGRNEQYF. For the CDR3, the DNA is TGCAGCGTTTTAACGACAGGGCGCAATGAGCAGTACTTC.

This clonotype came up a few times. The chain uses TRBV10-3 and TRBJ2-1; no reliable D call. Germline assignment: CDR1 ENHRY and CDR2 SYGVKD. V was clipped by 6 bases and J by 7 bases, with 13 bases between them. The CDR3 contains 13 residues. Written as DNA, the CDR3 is TGTGCCATCAGGACCGAACTTGGTAATGAGCAGTTCTTC. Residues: CAIRTELGNEQFF.

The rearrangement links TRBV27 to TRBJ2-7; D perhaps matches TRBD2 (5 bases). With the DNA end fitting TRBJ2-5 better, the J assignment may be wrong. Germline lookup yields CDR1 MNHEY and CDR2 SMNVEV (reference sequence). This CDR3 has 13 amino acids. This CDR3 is CASSPSSRGTQYF. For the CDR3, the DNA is TGTGCCAGCAGTCCTTCTAGCCGAGGGACCCAGTACTTC.

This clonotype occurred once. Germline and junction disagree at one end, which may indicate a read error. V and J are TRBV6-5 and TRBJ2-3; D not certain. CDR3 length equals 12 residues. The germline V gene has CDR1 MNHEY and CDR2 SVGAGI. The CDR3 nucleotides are TGTTCCAGCAGTTACTCAACAGATACGCAGTATTTT. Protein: CSSSYSTDTQYF.

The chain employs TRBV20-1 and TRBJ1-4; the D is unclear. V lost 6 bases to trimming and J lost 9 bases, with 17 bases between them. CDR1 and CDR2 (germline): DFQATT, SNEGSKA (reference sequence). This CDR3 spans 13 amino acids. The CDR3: CSASTQASQKLFF. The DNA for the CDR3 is TGCAGTGCCAGCACGCAGGCCAGCCAAAAACTGTTTTTT.

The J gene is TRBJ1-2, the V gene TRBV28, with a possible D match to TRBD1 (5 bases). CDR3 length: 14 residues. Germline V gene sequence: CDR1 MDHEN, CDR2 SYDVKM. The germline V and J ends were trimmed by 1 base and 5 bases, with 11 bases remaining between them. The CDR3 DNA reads TGTGCCAGCAGTTTATCAATAGGGGTTTATGGCTACACCTTC. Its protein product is CASSLSIGVYGYTF.

This chain's CDR3 is CASRQGTSGNTIYF. The DNA for the CDR3 is TGTGCCAGCAGACAGGGGACATCTGGAAACACCATATATTTT. The chain couples TRBV6-5 to TRBJ1-3, with 7 bases identical to TRBD1. The CDR3 runs 14 residues. V lost 6 bases and J lost 1; bases outside the gene matches: 3. Germline V gives CDR1 MNHEY, CDR2 SVGAGI.

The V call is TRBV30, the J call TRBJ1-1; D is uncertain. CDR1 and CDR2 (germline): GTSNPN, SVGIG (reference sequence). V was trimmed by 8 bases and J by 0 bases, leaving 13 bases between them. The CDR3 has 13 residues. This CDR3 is CAGRRGVNTEAFF. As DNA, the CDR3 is TGTGCCGGGCGCCGCGGGGTGAACACTGAAGCTTTCTTT.

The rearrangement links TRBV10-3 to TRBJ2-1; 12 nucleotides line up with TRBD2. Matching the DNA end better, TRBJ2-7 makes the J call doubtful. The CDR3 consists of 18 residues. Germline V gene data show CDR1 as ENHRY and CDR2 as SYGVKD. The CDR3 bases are TGTGCCATCAGTGGGGGGCTAGCGGGGGGGAGCTCCTACAATGAGCAGTACTTC. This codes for CAISGGLAGGSSYNEQYF.

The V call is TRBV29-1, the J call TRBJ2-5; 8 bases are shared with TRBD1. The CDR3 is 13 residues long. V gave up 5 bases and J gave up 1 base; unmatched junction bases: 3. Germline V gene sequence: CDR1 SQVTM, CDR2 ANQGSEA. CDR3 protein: CSVRGTGQETQYF. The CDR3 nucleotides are TGCAGCGTTAGGGGGACAGGCCAAGAGACCCAGTACTTC.

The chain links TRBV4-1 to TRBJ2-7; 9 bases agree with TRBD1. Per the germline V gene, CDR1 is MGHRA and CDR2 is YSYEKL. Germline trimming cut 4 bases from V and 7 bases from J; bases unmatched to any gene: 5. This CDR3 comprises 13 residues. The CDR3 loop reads CASSLNRGREQYF. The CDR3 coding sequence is TGCGCCAGCAGCCTCAACAGGGGGCGGGAGCAGTACTTC.

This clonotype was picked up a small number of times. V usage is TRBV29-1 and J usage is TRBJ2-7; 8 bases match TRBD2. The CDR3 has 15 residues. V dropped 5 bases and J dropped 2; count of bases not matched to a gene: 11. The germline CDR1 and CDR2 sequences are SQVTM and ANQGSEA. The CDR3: CSVILAAGRAYEQYF. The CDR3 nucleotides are TGCAGCGTTATACTAGCGGCGGGGAGGGCCTACGAGCAGTACTTC.

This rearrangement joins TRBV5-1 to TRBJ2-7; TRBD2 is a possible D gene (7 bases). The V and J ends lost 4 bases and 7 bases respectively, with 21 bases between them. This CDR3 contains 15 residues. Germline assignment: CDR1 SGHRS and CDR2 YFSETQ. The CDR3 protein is CASSARARGDNEQYF. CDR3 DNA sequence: TGCGCCAGCAGCGCGAGAGCCCGGGGGGACAATGAGCAGTACTTC.

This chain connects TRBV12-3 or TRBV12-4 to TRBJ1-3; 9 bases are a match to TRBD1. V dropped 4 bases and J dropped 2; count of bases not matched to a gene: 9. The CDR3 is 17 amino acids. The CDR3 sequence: CASSSNLDRGPGNTIYF. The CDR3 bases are TGTGCCAGCAGTTCTAACTTGGACAGGGGCCCTGGAAACACCATATATTTT.

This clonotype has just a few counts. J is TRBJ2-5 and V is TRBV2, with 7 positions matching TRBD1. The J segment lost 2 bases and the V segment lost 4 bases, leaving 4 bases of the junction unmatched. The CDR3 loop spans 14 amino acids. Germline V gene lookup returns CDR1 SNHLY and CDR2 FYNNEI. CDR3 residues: CASSADRVQETQYF. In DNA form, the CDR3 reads TGTGCCAGCAGTGCAGACAGGGTTCAAGAGACCCAGTACTTC.